This T cell receptor beta chain was found in a study of T cell responses to AZD1222 COVID-19 vaccine. Broader study findings: It should be noted that donors were predominantly white British and more often female, and clonal diversity was possibly underestimated. A reported finding is that nearly half of spike-specific TCRs target unmutated variant regions.

As concerns this clone: Its antigen is undetermined.

Generated by immunoSEQ multiplex PCR, the TCRdb table keeps only in-frame clones and is missing some. The sample lists about 190,000 clones; approximately 87% were seen once. Germline CDR1 reads SGDLS; CDR2 reads YYNGEE. This CDR3 spans 14 amino acids. The ends were cut back, 0 bases at V and 7 bases at J, with 11 bases in the middle. The sequenced sample was peripheral blood, obtained on day 0 of MenACWY control vaccination. The chain uses TRBV9 and TRBJ2-1; D call uncertain. This clonotype originated in an adult in good health. This CDR3 is CASSVGPNPNEQFF. Written as DNA, the CDR3 is TGTGCCAGCAGCGTAGGCCCTAACCCAAATGAGCAGTTCTTC.